Only one count was recorded for the clone carrying this TCR beta chain. The data belong to a study of Ad26.COV2.S vaccination and SARS-CoV-2 variants. The CDR3 is 13 amino acids. Looked up from germline, CDR1 is SGHVS and CDR2 is FNYEAQ. Trimming cost V 6 bases and J 6 bases, with 14 bases left between them. The assay was immunoSEQ multiplex PCR, and TCRdb's table has in-frame clones only and misses some. This sample has some 410,000 clones, with 92% found just once. The treatment was: some 19 received Ad26.COV2.S at low or high dose, single or two shots; about five received placebo; per-sample allocation not given. Samples were taken on day 63 after the first vaccine or placebo injection. An adult aged 18-55 years in Boston served as the donor.

V gene TRBV7-6 combines with J gene TRBJ1-2, with D possibly TRBD1 on 5 matching bases. The TCR originated in a person between 18 and 59 years old who received the Ad26.COV2.S COVID-19 vaccine or a placebo. This specimen consisted of peripheral blood, obtained in a trial of Ad26.COV2.S vaccine versus placebo. The CDR3 sequence is CASRGSGDDGYTF. The CDR3 nucleotides read TGTGCCAGCAGGGGATCGGGGGACGATGGCTACACCTTC.